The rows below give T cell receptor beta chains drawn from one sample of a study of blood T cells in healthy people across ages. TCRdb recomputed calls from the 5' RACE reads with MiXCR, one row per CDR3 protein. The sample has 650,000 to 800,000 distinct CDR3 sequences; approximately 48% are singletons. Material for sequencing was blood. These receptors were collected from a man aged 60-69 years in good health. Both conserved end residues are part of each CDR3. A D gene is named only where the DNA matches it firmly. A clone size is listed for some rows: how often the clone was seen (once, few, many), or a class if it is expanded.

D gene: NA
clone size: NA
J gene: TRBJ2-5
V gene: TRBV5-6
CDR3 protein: CASSFYGARRETQYF
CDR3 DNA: TGTGCCAGCAGCTTCTACGGGGCCCGACGGGAGACCCAGTACTTC

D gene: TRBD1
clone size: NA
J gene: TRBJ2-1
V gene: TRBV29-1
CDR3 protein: CSVDLSRGRDEQFF
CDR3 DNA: TGCAGCGTTGACCTTTCCAGGGGGCGCGATGAGCAGTTCTTC

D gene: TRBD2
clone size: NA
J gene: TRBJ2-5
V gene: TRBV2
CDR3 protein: CATHTPSGGDQETQYF
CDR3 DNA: TGTGCCACTCACACCCCCAGCGGGGGAGATCAAGAGACCCAGTACTTC

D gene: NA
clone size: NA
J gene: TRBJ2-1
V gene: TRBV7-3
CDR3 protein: CASSSTTGPRKFF
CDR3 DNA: TGTGCCAGCAGCTCAACCACGGGACCCAGAAAGTTCTTC

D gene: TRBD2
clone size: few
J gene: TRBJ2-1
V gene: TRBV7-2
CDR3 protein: CASSPGGKRDHNEQFF
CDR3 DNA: TGTGCCAGCAGCCCCGGGGGGAAAAGGGATCACAATGAGCAGTTCTTC

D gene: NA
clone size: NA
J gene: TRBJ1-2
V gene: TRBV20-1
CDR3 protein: CSATSAVKNYGYTF
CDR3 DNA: TGCAGTGCAACCTCGGCCGTTAAAAACTATGGCTACACCTTC

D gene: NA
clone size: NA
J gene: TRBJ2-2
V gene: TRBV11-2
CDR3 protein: CASSKYGGTDTGELFF
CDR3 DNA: TGTGCCAGCAGCAAATACGGAGGGACGGACACCGGGGAGCTGTTTTTT

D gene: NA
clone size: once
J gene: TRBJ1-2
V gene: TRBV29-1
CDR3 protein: CSVVTPAGCTF
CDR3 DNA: TGCAGCGTTGTGACACCCGCTGGCTGCACCTTC

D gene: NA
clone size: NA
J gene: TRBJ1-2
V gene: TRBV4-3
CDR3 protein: CASSQDWVSGVSYGYTF
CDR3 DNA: TGCGCCAGCAGCCAAGATTGGGTTTCAGGTGTTAGCTATGGCTACACCTTC

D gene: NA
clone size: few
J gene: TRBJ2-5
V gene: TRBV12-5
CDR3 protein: CASGLVLATKAETQYF
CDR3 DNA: TGTGCTAGTGGTTTGGTCCTAGCTACCAAGGCGGAGACCCAGTACTTC

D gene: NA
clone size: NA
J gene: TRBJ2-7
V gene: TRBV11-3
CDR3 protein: CASRWRGEQYF
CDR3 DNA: TGTGCCAGCAGGTGGCGGGGCGAGCAGTACTTC

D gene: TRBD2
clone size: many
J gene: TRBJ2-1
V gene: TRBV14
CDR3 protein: CASSPGLAGGGLFF
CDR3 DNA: TGTGCCAGCAGCCCAGGACTAGCGGGGGGAGGTCTGTTCTTC

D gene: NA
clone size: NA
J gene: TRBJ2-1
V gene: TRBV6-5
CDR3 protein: CASSSGHASNEQFF
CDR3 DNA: TGTGCCAGCAGTTCCGGACACGCCAGCAATGAGCAGTTCTTC

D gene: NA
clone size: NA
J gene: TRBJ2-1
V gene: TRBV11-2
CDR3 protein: CANSSLWSFSDEQFF
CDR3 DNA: TGTGCCAACAGCTCTCTCTGGAGTTTTTCCGATGAGCAGTTCTTC

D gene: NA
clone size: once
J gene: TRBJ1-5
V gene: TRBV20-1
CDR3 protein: CSAGRGQFDQPQHF
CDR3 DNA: TGCAGTGCTGGCAGAGGACAGTTCGATCAGCCCCAGCATTTT

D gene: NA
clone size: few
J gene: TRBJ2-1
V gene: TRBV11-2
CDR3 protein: CASSPVGPYNEQFF
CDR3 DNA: TGTGCCAGCAGCCCGGTAGGACCCTACAATGAGCAGTTCTTC

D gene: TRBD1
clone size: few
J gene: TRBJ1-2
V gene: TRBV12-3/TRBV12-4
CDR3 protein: CASIGDRGPGYTF
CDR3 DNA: TGTGCCAGCATCGGCGACAGGGGCCCGGGCTACACCTTC

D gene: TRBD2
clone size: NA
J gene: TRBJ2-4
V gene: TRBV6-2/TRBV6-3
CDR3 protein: CASSYLAGDTNIQYF
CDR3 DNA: TGTGCCAGCAGTTACCTAGCGGGGGATACGAACATTCAGTACTTC

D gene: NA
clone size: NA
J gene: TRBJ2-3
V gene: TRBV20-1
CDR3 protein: CSASRETPGRGRQYF
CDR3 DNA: TGCAGTGCTTCTCGGGAGACTCCGGGTAGAGGGAGGCAGTATTTT

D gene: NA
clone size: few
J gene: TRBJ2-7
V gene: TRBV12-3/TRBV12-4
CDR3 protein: CASSPSRAYEQYF
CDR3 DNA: TGTGCCAGCAGCCCCTCCCGAGCCTACGAGCAGTACTTC

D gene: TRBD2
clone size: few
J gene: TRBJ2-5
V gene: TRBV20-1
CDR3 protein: CSANTGGIQETQYF
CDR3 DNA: TGCAGTGCTAATACGGGGGGGATCCAAGAGACCCAGTACTTC

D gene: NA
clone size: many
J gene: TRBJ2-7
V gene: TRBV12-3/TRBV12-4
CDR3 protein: CASSHSGGEQYF
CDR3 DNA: TGTGCCAGCAGCCACAGCGGCGGCGAGCAGTACTTC

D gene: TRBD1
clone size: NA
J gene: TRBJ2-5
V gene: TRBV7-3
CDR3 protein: CASSQEGAKETQYF
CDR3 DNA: TGTGCCAGCAGCCAAGAGGGGGCGAAAGAGACCCAGTACTTC

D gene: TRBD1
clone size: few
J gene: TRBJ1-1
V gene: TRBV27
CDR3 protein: CASSSGQMNTEAFF
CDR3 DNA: TGTGCCAGCAGTTCGGGACAGATGAACACTGAAGCTTTCTTT